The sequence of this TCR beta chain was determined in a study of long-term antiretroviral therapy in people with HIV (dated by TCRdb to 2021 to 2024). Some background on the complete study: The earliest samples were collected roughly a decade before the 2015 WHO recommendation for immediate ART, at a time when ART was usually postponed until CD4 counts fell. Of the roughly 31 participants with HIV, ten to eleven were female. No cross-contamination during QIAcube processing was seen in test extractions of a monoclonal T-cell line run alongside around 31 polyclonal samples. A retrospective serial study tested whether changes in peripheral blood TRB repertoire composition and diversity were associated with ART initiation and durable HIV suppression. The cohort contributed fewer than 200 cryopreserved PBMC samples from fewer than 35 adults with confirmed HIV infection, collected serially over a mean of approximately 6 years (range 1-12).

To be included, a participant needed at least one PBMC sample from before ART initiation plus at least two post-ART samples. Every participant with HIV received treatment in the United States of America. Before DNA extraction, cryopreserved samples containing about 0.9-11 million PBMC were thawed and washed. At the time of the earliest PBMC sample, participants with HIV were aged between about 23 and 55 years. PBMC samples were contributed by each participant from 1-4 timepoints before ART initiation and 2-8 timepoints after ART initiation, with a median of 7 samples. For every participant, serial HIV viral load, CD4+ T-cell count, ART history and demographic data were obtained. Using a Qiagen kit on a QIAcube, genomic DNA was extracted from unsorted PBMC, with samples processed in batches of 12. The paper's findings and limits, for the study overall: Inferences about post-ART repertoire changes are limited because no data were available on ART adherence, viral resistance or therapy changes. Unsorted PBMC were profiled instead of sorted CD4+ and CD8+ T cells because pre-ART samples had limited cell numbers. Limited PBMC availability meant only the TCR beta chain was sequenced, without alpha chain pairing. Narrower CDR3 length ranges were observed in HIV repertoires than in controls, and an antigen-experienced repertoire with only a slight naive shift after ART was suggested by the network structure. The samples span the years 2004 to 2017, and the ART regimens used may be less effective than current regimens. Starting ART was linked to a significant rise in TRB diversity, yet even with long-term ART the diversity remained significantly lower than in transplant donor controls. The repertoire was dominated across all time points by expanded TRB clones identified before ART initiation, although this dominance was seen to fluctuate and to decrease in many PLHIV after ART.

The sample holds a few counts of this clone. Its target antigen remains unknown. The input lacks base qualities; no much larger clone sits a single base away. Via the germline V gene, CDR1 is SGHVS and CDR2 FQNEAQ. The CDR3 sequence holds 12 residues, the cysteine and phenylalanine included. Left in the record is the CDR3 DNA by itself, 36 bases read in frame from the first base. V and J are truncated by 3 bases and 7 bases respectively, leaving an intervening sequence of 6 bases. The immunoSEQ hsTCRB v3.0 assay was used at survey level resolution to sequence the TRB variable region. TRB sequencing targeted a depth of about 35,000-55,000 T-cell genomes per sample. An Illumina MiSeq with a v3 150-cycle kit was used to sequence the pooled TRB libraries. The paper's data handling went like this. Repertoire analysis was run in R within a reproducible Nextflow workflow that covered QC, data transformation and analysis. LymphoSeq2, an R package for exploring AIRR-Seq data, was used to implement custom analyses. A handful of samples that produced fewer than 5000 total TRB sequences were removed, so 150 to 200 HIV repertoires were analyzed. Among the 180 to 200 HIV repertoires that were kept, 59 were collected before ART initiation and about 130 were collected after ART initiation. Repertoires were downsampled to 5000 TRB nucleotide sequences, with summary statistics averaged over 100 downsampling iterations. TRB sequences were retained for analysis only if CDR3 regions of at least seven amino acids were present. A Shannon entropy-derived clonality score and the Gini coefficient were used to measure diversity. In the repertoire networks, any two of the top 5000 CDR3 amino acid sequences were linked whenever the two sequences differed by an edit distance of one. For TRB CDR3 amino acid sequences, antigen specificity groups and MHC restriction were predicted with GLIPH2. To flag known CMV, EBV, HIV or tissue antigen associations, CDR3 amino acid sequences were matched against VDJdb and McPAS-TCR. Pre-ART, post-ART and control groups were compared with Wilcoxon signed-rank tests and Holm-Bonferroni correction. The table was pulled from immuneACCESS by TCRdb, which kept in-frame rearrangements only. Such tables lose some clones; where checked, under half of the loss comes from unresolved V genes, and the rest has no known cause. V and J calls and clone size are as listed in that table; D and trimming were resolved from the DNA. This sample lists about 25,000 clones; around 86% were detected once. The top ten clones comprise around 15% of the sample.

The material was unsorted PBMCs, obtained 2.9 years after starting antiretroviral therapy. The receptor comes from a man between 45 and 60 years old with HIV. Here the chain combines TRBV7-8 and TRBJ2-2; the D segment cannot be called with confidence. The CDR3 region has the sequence CASSFSSGELFF. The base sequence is TGTGCCAGCAGCTTTTCTAGCGGGGAGCTGTTTTTT. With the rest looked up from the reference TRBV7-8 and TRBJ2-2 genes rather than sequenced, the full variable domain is GAGVSQSPRYKVAKRGQDVALRCDPISGHVSLFWYQQALGQGPEFLTYFQNEAQLDKSGLPSDRFFAERPEGSVSTLKIQRTQQEDSAVYLCASSFSSGELFFGEGSRLTVL.